This T cell receptor beta chain was documented in a study of T cell responses to AZD1222 COVID-19 vaccine. Overall study results and limits: Just a handful of AZD1222 recipients tested seropositive at baseline.

CDR1 is KGHSH, CDR2 LQKENI, per germline. This CDR3 region has 15 residues. Between the trimmed V and J ends, which lost 2 bases and 0 bases, there was a span of 10 bases. The data were produced by immunoSEQ multiplex PCR, yet TCRdb's version contains in-frame clones alone and is incomplete. The sample carries roughly 120,000 clones, roughly four fifths recorded once. A remark on this clone: The antigen remains unidentified.

V is TRBV18 and J is TRBJ1-1; no definite D call. This specimen was peripheral blood, taken on day 0 of AZD1222 vaccination. The receptor was derived from an adult in good health. CDR3 sequence (DNA): TGTGCCAGCTCACCAGGGTTCGGGGTGAACACTGAAGCTTTCTTT. It is translated as CASSPGFGVNTEAFF.